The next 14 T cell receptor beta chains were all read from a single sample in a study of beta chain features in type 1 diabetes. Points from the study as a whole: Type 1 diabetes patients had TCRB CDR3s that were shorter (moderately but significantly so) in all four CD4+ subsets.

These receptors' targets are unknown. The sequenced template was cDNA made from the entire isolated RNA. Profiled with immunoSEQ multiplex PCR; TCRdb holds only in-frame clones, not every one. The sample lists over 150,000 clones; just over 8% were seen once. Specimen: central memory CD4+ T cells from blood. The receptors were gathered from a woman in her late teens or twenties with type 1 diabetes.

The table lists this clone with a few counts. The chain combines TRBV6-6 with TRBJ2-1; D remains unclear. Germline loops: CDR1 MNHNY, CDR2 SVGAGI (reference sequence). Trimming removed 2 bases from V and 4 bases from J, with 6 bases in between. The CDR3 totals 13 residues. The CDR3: CASSYTTYNEQFF. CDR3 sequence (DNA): TGTGCCAGCAGTTACACCACTTACAATGAGCAGTTCTTC.

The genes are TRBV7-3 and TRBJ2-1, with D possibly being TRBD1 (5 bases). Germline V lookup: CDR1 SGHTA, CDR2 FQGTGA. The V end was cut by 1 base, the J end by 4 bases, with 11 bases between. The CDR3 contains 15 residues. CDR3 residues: CASSLKETAYNEQFF. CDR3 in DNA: TGTGCCAGCAGCTTAAAGGAGACAGCTTACAATGAGCAGTTCTTC.

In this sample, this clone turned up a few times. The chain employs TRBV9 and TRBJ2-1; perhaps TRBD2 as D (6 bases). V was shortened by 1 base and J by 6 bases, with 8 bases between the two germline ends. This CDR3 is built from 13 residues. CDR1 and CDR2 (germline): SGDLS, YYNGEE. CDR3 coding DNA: TGTGCCAGCAGCGTACTCGGGGGCAATGAGCAGTTCTTC. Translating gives CASSVLGGNEQFF. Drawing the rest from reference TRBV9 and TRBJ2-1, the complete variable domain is DSGVTQTPKHLITATGQRVTLRCSPRSGDLSVYWYQQSLDQGLQFLIQYYNGEERAKGNILERFSAQQFPDLHSELNLSSLELGDSALYFCASSVLGGNEQFFGPGTRLTVL.

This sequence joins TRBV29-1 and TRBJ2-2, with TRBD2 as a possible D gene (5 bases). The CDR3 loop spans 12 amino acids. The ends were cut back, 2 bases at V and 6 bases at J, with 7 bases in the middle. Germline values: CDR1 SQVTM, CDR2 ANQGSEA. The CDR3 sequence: CSVERGSGELFF. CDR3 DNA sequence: TGCAGCGTTGAAAGAGGGTCCGGGGAGCTGTTTTTT.

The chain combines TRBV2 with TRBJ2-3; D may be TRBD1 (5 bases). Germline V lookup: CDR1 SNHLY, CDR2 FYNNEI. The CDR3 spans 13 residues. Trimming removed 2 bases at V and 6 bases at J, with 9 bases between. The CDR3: CASSEQGRDTQYF. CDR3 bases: TGTGCCAGCAGTGAACAGGGCCGGGATACGCAGTATTTT.

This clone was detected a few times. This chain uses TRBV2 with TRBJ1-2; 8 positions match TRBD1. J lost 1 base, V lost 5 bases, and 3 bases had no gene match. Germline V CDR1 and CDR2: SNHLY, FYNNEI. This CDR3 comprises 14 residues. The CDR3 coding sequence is TGTGCCAGCAGTAAGACAGGGGTTAACTATGGCTACACCTTC. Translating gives CASSKTGVNYGYTF.

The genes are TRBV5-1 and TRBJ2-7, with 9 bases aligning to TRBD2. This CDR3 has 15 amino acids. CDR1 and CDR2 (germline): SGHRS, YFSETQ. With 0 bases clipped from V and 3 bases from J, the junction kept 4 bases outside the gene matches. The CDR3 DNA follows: TGCGCCAGCAGCTTGGGACTAGCGGAGCTCTACGAGCAGTACTTC. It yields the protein CASSLGLAELYEQYF.

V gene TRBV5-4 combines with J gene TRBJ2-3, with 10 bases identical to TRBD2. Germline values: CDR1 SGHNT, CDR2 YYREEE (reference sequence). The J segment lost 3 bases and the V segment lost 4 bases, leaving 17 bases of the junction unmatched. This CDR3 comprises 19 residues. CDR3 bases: TGTGCCAGCAGCCAAAAAGCGGGGGGGCCTAGAGGTGGGACAGATACGCAGTATTTT. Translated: CASSQKAGGPRGGTDTQYF.

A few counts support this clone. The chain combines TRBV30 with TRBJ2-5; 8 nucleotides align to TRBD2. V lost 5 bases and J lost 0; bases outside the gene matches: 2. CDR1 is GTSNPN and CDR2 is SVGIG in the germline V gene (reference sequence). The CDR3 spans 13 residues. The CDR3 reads CAWAGGYQETQYF. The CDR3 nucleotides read TGTGCCTGGGCGGGGGGTTACCAAGAGACCCAGTACTTC.

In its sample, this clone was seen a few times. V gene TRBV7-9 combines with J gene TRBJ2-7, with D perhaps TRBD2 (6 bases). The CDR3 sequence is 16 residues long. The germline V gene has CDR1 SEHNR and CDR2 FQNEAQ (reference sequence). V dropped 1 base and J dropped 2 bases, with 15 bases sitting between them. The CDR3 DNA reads TGTGCCAGCAGCTTAGTGGGGACTCAGATCACCTACGAGCAGTACTTC. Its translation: CASSLVGTQITYEQYF.

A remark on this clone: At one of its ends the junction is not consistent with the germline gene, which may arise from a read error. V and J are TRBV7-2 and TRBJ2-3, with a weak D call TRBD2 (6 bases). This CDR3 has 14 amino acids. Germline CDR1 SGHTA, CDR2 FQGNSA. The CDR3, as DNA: TGTGCCAGCAGCGTAGCGGCGGGCCCGGATACGCAGTATTTT. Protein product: CASSVAAGPDTQYF.

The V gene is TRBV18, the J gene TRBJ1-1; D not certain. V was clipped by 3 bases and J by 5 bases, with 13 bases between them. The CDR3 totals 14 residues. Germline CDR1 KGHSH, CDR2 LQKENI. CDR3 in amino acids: CASSPWEAKTEAFF. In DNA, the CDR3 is TGTGCCAGCTCACCGTGGGAGGCCAAAACTGAAGCTTTCTTT.

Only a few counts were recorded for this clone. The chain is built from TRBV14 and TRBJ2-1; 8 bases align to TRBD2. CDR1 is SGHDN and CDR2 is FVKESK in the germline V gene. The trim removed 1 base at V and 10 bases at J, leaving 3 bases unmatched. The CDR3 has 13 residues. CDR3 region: CASSQGRLAEQFF. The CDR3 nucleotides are TGTGCCAGCAGCCAAGGACGACTAGCGGAGCAGTTCTTC.

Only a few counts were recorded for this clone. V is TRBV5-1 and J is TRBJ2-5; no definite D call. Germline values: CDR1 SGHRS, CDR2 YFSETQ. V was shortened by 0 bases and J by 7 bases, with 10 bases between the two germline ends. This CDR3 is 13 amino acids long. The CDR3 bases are TGCGCCAGCAGCTTGGAGTCACTTGCGACCCAGTACTTC. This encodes CASSLESLATQYF.